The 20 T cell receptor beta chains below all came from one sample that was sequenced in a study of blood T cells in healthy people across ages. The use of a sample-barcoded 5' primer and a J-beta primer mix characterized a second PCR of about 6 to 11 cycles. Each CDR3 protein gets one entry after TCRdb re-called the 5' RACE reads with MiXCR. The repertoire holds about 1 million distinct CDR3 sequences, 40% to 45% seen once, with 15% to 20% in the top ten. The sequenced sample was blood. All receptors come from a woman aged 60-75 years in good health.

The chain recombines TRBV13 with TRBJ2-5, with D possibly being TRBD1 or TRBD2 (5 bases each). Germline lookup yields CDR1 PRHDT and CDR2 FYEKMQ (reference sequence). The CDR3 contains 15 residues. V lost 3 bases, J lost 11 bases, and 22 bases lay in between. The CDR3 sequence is CASSFAGTHYNEQYF. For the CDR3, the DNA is TGTGCCAGCAGCTTTGCCGGGACCCATTACAATGAGCAGTACTTC.

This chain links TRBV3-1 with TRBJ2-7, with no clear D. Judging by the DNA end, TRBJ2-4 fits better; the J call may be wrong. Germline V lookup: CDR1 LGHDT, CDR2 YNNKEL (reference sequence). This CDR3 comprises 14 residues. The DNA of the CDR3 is TGTGCCAGCAGCCAAGGTCTCATGGGGAACATTCAGTACTTC. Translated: CASSQGLMGNIQYF.

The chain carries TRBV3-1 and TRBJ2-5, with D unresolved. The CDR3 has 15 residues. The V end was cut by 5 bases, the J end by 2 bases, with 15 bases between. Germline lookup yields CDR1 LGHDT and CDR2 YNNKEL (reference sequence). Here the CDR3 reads CASSSGLLPQETQYF. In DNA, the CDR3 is TGTGCCAGCAGCTCCGGCCTACTACCTCAAGAGACCCAGTACTTC.

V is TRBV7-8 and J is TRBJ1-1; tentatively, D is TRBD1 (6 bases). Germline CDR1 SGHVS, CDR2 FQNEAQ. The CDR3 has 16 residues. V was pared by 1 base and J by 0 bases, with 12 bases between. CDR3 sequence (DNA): TGTGCCAGCAGCTTAGGAGGGGGGACACTGAACACTGAAGCTTTCTTT. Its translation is CASSLGGGTLNTEAFF. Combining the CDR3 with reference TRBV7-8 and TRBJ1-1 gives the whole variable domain GAGVSQSPRYKVAKRGQDVALRCDPISGHVSLFWYQQALGQGPEFLTYFQNEAQLDKSGLPSDRFFAERPEGSVSTLKIQRTQQEDSAVYLCASSLGGGTLNTEAFFGQGTRLTVV.

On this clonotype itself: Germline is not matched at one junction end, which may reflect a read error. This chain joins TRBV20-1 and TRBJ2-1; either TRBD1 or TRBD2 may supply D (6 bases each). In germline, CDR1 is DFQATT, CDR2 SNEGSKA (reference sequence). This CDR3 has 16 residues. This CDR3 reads CSARGQGGISYDEQFF. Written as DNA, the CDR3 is TGCAGTGCTAGAGGGCAAGGGGGGATCTCCTACGATGAGCAGTTCTTC.

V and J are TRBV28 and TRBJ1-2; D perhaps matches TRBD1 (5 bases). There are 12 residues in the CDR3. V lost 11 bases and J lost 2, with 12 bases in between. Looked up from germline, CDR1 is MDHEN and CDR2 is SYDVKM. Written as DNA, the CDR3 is TGTGCCTGGGGCCCCCAGAACTATGGCTACACCTTC. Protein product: CAWGPQNYGYTF.

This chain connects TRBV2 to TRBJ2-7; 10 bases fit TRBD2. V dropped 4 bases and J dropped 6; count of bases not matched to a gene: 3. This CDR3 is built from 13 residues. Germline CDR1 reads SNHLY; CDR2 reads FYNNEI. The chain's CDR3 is CASSVGTSVEQYF. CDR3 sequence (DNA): TGTGCCAGCAGTGTGGGGACTAGCGTCGAGCAGTACTTC.

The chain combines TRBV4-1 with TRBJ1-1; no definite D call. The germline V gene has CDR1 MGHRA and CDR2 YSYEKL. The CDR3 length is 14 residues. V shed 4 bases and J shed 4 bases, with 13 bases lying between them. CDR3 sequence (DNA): TGCGCCAGCAGCCCGATGAATATGGGCACTGAAGCTTTCTTT. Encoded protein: CASSPMNMGTEAFF.

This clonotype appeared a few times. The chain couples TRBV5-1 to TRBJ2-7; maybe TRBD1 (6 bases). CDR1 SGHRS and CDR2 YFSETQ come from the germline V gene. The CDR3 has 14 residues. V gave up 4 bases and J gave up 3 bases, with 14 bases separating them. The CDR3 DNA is TGCGCCAGCAGCAAGGACAGTTCCTACTACGAGCAGTACTTC. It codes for CASSKDSSYYEQYF.

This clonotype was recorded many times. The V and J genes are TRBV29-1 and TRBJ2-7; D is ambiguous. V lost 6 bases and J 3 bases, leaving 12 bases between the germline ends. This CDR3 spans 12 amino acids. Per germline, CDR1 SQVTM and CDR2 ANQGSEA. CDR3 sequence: CSVSTVFYEQYF. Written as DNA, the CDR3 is TGCAGCGTCTCGACGGTTTTCTACGAGCAGTACTTC.

Written as DNA, the CDR3 is TGCGCCAGCAGCAGACTACCGGGACTAGTGACAGATACGCAGTATTTT. Its translation: CASSRLPGLVTDTQYF. The rearrangement uses TRBV5-1 and TRBJ2-3, with 8 bases lining up with TRBD2. The CDR3 consists of 16 residues. With V trimmed by 4 bases and J by 3 bases, 10 bases remained unmatched. CDR1 is SGHRS and CDR2 is YFSETQ in the germline V gene.

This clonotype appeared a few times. CDR3 protein: CASSNYGTKETQYF. CDR3 sequence (DNA): TGCGCCAGCAGCAACTACGGGACCAAAGAGACCCAGTACTTC. This chain connects TRBV5-1 to TRBJ2-5; the D call may be TRBD1 or TRBD2 (5 bases each). Trimming removed 4 bases at V and 3 bases at J, with 13 bases between. This CDR3 contains 14 residues. Germline V gene lookup returns CDR1 SGHRS and CDR2 YFSETQ.

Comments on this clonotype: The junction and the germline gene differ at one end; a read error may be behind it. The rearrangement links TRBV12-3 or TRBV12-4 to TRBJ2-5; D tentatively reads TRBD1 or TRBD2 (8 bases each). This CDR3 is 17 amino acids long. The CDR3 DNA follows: TGTGCCAGCAGTTTCGACCAGACAGGGGCGACCGGGGGGGAGCAGTCCTTC. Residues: CASSFDQTGATGGEQSF.

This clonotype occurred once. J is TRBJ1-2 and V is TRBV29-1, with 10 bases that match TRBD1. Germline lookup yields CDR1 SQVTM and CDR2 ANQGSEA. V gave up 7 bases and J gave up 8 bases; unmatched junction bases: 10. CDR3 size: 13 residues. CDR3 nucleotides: TGCAGCGCCCAGCGACAGGGGGCACGGGGCTACACCTTC. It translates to CSAQRQGARGYTF.

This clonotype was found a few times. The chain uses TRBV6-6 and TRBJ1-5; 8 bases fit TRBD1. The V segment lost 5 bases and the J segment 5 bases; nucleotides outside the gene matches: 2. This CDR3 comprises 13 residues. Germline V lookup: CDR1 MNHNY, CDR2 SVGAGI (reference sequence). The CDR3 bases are TGTGCCAGCAGTACGGACAGGGATCAGCCCCAGCATTTT. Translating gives CASSTDRDQPQHF.

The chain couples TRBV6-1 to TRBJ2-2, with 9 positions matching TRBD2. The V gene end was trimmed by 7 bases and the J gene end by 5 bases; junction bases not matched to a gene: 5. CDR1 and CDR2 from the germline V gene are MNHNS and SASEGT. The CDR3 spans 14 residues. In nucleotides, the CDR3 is TGTGCCAGCACGCGGGAGGGGAGTACCGGGGAGCTGTTTTTT. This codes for CASTREGSTGELFF.

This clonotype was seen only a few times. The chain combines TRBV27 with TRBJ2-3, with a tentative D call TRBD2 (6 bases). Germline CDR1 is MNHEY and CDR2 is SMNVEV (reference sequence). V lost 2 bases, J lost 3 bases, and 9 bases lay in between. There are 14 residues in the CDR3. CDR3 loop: CASSLREKTDTQYF. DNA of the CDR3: TGTGCCAGCAGTTTACGGGAGAAGACAGATACGCAGTATTTT.

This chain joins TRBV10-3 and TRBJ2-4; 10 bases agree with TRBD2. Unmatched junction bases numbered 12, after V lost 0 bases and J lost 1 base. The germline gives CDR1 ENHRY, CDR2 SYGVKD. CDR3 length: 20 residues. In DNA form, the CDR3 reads TGTGCCATCAGTGAGTCGAATCATCCTAGCGGGAGCTTGGCCAAAAACATTCAGTACTTC. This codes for CAISESNHPSGSLAKNIQYF.

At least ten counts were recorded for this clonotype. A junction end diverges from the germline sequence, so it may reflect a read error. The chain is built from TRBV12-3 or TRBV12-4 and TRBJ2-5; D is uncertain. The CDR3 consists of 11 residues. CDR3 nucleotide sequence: TGTGCCAGCAGCTTAGCAGAGACCCAGTACTTC. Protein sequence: CASSLAETQYF.

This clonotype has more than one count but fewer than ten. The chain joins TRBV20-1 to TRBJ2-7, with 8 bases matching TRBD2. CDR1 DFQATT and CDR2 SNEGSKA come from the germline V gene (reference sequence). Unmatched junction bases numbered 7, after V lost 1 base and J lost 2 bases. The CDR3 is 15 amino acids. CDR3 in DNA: TGCAGTGCTAGAGTATTTGGTAGCGGGGCCTACGAGCAGTACTTC. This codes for CSARVFGSGAYEQYF.